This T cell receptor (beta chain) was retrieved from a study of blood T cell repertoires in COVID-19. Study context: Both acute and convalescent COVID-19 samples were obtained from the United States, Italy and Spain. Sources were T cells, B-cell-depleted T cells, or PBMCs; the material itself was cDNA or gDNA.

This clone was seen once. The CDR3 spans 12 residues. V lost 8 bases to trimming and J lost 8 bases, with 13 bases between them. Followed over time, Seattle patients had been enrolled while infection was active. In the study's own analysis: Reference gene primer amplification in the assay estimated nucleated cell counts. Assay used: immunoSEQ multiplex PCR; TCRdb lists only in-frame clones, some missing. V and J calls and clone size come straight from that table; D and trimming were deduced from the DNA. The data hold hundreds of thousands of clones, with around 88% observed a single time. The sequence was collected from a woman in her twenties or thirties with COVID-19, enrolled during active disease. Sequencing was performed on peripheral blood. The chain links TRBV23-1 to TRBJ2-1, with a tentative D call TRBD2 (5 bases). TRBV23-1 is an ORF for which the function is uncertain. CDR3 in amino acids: CASLTRVHEQFF. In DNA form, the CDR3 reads TGCGCCAGCCTGACGCGGGTCCATGAGCAGTTCTTC.